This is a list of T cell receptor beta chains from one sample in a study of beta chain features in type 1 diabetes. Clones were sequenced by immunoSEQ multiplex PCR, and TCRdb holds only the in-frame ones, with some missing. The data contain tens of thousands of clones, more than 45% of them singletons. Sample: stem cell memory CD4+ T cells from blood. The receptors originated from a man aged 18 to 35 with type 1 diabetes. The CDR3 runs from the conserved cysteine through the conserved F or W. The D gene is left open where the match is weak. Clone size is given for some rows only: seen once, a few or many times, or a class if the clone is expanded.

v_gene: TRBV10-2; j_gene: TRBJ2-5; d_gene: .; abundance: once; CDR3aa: CASSELIPQETQYF; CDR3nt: TGCGCCAGCAGTGAACTCATACCCCAAGAGACCCAGTACTTC
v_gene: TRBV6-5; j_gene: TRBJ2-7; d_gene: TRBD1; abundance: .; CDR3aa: CAIRDRVLGEQYF; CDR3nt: TGTGCCATCCGGGACAGGGTCTTGGGCGAGCAGTACTTC
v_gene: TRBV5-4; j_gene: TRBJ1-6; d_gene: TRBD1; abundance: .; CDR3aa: CASSNPDRGKDNSPLHF; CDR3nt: TGTGCCAGCAGCAACCCGGACAGGGGGAAAGATAATTCACCCCTCCACTTT
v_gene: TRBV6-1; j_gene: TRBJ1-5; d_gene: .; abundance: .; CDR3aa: CASSESRVGRTQHF; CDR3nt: TGTGCCAGCAGTGAATCGAGGGTAGGGAGGACCCAGCATTTT
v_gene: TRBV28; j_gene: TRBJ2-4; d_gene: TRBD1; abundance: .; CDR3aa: CASSPHRGNIQYF; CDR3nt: TGTGCCAGCAGTCCACACAGGGGAAACATTCAGTACTTC
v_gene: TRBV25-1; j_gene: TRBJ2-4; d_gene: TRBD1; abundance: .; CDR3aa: CASKGVGQRNIQYF; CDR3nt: TGTGCCAGTAAGGGCGTGGGACAGAGAAACATTCAGTACTTC
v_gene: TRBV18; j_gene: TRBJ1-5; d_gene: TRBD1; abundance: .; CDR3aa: CASSPNMRTGGLNQPQHF; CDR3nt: TGTGCCAGCTCACCAAATATGAGAACAGGGGGCCTGAATCAGCCCCAGCATTTT
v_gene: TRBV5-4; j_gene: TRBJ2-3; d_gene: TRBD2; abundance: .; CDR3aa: CASSLRLAGATDTQYF; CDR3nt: TGTGCCAGCAGCCTACGACTAGCGGGGGCCACAGATACGCAGTATTTT
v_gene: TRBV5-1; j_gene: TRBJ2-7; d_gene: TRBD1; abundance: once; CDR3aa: CASRRGTGVSEQYF; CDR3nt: TGCGCCAGCAGACGTGGGACAGGGGTAAGCGAGCAGTACTTC
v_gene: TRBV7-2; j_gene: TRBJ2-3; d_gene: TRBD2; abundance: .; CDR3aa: CASSLSIAGGTDTQYF; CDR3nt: TGTGCCAGCAGTCTTAGCATAGCGGGGGGGACAGATACGCAGTATTTT
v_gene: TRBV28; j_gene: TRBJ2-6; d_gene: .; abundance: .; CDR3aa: CASSPTSSGANVLTF; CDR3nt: TGTGCCAGCAGCCCGACAAGCTCTGGGGCCAACGTCCTGACTTTC
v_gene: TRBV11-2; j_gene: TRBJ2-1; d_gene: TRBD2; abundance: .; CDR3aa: CASSSWPERGGVNEQFF; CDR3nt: TGTGCCAGCAGCTCATGGCCCGAGCGGGGGGGCGTCAATGAGCAGTTCTTC
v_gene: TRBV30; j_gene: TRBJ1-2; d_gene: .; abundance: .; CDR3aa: CAWINLTNYGYTF; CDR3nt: TGTGCCTGGATTAACTTAACTAACTATGGCTACACCTTC
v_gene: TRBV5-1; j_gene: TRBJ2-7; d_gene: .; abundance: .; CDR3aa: CASSLLYGRSYEQYF; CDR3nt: TGCGCCAGCAGCTTGTTATACGGTCGCTCCTACGAGCAGTACTTC
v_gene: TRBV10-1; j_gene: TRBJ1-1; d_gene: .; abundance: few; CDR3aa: CASSESGRGEHEAFF; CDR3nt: TGCGCCAGCAGTGAGTCAGGGAGGGGGGAACATGAAGCTTTCTTT
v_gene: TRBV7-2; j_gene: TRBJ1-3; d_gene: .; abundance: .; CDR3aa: CASSPGNSGNTIYF; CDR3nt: TGTGCCAGCAGCCCGGGTAACTCTGGAAACACCATATATTTT
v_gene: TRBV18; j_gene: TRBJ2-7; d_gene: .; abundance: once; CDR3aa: CASSATGSYEQYF; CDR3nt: TGTGCCAGCTCAGCTACAGGTTCCTACGAGCAGTACTTC
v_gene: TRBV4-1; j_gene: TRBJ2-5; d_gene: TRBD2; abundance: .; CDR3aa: CASSQDTAGGFETQYF; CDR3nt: TGCGCCAGCAGCCAAGATACTGCGGGAGGGTTCGAGACCCAGTACTTC
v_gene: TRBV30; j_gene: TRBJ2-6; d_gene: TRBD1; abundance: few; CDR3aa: CAWSLGTGGPSGANVLTF; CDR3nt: TGTGCCTGGAGCCTAGGGACAGGGGGCCCCTCTGGGGCCAACGTCCTGACTTTC
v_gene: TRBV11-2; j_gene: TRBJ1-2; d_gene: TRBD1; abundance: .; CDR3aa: CASSSLYSRTGQRSGYTF; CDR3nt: TGTGCCAGCAGCTCCCTATACTCACGGACAGGGCAAAGAAGTGGCTACACCTTC
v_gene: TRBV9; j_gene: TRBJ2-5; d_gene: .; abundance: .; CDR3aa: CASSGAGSGETQYF; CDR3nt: TGTGCCAGCAGCGGAGCCGGGAGCGGGGAGACCCAGTACTTC
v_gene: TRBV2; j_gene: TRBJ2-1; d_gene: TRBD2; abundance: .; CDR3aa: CASSKASGRAYNEQFF; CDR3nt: TGTGCCAGCAGTAAGGCTAGCGGGAGAGCCTACAATGAGCAGTTCTTC
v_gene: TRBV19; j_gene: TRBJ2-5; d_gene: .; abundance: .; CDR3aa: CASSIGGGQETQYF; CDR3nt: TGCGCCAGTAGTATAGGGGGAGGGCAAGAGACCCAGTACTTC
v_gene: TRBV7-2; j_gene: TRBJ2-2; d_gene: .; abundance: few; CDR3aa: CASSPPGAGELFF; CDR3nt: TGTGCCAGCAGCCCACCAGGGGCCGGGGAGCTGTTTTTT
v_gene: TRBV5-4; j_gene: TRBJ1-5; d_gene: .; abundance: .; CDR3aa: CASSFPGTTQHF; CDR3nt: TGTGCCAGCAGCTTCCCAGGGACAACTCAGCATTTT
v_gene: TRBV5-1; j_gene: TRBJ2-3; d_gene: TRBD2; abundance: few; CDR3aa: CASSAGLAGIGDTQYF; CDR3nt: TGCGCCAGCAGTGCAGGACTAGCGGGTATCGGGGATACGCAGTATTTT
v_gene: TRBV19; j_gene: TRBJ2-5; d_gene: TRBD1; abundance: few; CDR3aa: CASSIGTAQGVGETQYF; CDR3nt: TGTGCCAGTAGTATAGGCACGGCACAGGGGGTCGGAGAGACCCAGTACTTC
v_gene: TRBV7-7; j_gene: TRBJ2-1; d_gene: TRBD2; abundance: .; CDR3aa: CASSSSASGGRGVQFF; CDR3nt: TGTGCCAGCAGCTCCTCGGCTAGCGGGGGGCGCGGGGTGCAGTTCTTC
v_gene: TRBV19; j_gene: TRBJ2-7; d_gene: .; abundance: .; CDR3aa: CASSIRGTAEQYF; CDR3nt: TGTGCCAGTAGTATAAGGGGCACGGCCGAGCAGTACTTC
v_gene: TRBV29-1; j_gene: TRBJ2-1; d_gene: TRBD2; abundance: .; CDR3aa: CSARGLAGGNEQFF; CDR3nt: TGCAGCGCCCGAGGGCTAGCGGGGGGAAATGAGCAGTTCTTC
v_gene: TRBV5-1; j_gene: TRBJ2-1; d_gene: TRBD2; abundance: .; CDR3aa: CASSRPLTSHEQFF; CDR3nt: TGCGCCAGCAGCCGACCCTTGACTAGCCATGAGCAGTTCTTC
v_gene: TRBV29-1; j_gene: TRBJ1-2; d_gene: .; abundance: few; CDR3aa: CSVGGQLSDGYTF; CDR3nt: TGCAGCGTTGGAGGACAGCTGTCAGATGGCTACACCTTC
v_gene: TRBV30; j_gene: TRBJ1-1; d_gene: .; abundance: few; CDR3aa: CAWSADLNTEAFF; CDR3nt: TGTGCCTGGAGTGCAGACTTGAACACTGAAGCTTTCTTT
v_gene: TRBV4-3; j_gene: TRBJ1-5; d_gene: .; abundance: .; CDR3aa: CASSRDTHQPQHF; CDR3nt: TGCGCCAGCAGCCGGGACACCCATCAGCCCCAGCATTTT
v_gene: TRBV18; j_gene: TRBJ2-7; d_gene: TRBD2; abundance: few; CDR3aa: CASSPPGGYEQYF; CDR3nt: TGTGCCAGCTCACCTCCGGGAGGCTACGAGCAGTACTTC